The sequence of this T cell receptor beta chain was determined in a study of blood T cell repertoires in COVID-19. This clone was detected only once. Profiling relied on immunoSEQ multiplex PCR, and the TCRdb table lists in-frame clones only, not all of them. The repertoire holds 25,000 to 35,000 clones, roughly nine tenths seen once, with about 10% in the top ten. The germline CDR1 and CDR2 sequences are SNHLY and FYNNEI. V shed 2 bases and J shed 4 bases, with 12 bases lying between them. There are 15 residues in the CDR3. This sequence originates from a human donor with active COVID-19. The donor label of this sample is uncertain. The V gene is TRBV2, the J gene TRBJ1-3, with no clear D. Material: peripheral blood. The CDR3 DNA reads as TGTGCCAGCAGTGAAAGCGGGGTTCCAGGAAACACCATATATTTT. It is translated as CASSESGVPGNTIYF.